The next 5 T cell receptor beta chains were all read from a single sample in a study of Graves' ophthalmopathy and Graves' hyperthyroidism. Transcripts of RNA were the source for amplifying TCR beta CDR3 regions. First-round RT-PCR used HTBI primers; second-round multiplex PCR followed. TCRdb ran MiXCR on the multiplex PCR reads and lists one entry per CDR3 protein. The sample yields 680,000 or so distinct CDR3 sequences, over 20% seen once. What was sequenced was peripheral blood. These TCRs come from a woman younger than 35 with stable Graves' hyperthyroidism. Some clones in this sample may be carry-over from other donors' samples.

This clonotype was seen at least ten times. The chain links TRBV15 to TRBJ1-1; D is possibly TRBD1 (6 bases). Germline assignment: CDR1 LNHNV and CDR2 YYDKDF (reference sequence). The CDR3 covers 14 residues. The germline V and J ends were trimmed by 4 bases and 0 bases, with 9 bases remaining between them. The CDR3 loop is CATSIRTVNTEAFF. Written as DNA, the CDR3 is TGTGCCACCAGCATTCGGACAGTGAACACTGAAGCTTTCTTT.

This clonotype was counted ten times or more. The genes are TRBV6-2 or TRBV6-3 and TRBJ2-7; the D gene is possibly TRBD1 (6 bases). Germline CDR1 and CDR2: MNHEY and SVGEGT. This CDR3 has 14 residues. V was clipped by 2 bases and J by 5 bases, with 13 bases between them. In DNA, the CDR3 is TGTGCCAGCAGTTACCGGATACAGGGCGACGAGCAGTACTTC. It encodes CASSYRIQGDEQYF.

This clonotype has only a few counts. The chain links TRBV10-3 to TRBJ2-5, with TRBD2 identical over 9 bases. Germline V gives CDR1 ENHRY, CDR2 SYGVKD. V was pared by 5 bases and J by 7 bases, with 11 bases of the junction left unmatched. The CDR3 is 15 residues long. CDR3 residues: CAISPAGGSQGTQYF. DNA for the CDR3: TGTGCCATCAGTCCAGCGGGGGGATCCCAGGGGACCCAGTACTTC.

In its sample, this clonotype was seen many times. The V gene is TRBV2, the J gene TRBJ1-1, with TRBD1 matching over 8 bases. The germline V gene has CDR1 SNHLY and CDR2 FYNNEI. The CDR3 sequence is 13 residues long. Trimming cost V 6 bases and J 6 bases; bases outside gene matches: 6. The CDR3 protein is CASRGDRTSEAFF. The CDR3 nucleotides read TGTGCCAGCAGGGGGGACAGGACGTCTGAAGCTTTCTTT.

There are a few counts of this clonotype. The V call is TRBV30, the J call TRBJ2-7, with a weak D call TRBD2 (7 bases). V lost 2 bases to trimming and J lost 3 bases, with 14 bases between them. The CDR3 is made up of 14 amino acids. Germline values: CDR1 GTSNPN, CDR2 SVGIG (reference sequence). CDR3 bases: TGTGCCTGGAGTAGGGGAGGGGACAACTACGAGCAGTACTTC. This sequence encodes CAWSRGGDNYEQYF.